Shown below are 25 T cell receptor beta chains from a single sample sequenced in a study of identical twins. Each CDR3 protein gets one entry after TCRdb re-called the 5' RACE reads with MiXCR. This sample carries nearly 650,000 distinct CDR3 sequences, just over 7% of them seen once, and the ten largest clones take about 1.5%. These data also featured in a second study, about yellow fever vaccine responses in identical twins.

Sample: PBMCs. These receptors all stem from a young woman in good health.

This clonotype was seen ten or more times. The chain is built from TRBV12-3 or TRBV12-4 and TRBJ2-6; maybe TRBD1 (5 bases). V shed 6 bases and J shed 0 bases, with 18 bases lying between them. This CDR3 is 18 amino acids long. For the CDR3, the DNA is TGTGCCAGCAGAAGCCTCGGCAGGGTATTCTCTGGGGCCAACGTCCTGACTTTC. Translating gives CASRSLGRVFSGANVLTF.

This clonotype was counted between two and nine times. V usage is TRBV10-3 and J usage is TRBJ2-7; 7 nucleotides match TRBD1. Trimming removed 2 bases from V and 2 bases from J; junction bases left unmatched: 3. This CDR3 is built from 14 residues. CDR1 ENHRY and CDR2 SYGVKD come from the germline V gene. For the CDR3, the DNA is TGTGCCATCAGTGAGAGGACAGGTCCCTACGAGCAGTACTTC. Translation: CAISERTGPYEQYF.

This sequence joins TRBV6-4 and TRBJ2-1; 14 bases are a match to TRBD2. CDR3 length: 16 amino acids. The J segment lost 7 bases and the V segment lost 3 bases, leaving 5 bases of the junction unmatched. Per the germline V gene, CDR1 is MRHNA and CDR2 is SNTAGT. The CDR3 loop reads CASSERGTSGSNEQFF. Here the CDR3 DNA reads TGTGCCAGCAGTGAGCGGGGGACTAGCGGGAGTAATGAGCAGTTCTTC.

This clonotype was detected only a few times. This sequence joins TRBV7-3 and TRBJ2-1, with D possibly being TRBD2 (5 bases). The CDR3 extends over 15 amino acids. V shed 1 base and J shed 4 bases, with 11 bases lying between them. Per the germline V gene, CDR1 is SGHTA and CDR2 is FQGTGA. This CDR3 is CASSLKSGGYNEQFF. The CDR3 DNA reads TGTGCCAGCAGCTTAAAAAGCGGAGGATACAATGAGCAGTTCTTC.

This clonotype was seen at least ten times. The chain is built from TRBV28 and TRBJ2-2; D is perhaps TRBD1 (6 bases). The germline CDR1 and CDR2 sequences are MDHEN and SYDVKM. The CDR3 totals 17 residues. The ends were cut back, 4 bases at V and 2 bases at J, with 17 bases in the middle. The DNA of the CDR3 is TGTGCCAGCAGTTCTCCGGGACAAGCTCGAAACACCGGGGAGCTGTTTTTT. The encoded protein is CASSSPGQARNTGELFF.

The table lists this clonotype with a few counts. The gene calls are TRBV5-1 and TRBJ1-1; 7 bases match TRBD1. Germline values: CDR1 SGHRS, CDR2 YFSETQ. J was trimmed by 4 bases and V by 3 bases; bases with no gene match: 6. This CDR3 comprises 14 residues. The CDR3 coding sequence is TGCGCCAGCAGCTCCCAGGGGGGGGCCACTGAAGCTTTCTTT. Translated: CASSSQGGATEAFF.

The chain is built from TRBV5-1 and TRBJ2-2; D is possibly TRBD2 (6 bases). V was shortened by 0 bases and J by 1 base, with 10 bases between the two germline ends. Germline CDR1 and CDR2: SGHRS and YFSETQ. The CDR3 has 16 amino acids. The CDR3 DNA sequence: TGCGCCAGCAGCTTGGTTGTTAGCGGGAACACCGGGGAGCTGTTTTTT. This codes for CASSLVVSGNTGELFF.

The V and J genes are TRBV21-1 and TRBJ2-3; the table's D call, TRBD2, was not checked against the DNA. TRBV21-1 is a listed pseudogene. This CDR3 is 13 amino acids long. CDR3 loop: CARGRGTPDTQYF. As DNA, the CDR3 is TGTGCCCGGGGGAGGGGAACCCCGGATACGCAGTATTTT.

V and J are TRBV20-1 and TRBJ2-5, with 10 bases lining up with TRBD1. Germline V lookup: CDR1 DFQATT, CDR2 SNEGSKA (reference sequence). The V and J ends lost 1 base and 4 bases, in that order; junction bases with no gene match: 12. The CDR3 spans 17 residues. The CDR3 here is CSARVPPGQGLGETQYF. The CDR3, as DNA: TGCAGTGCTAGAGTCCCACCGGGACAGGGGTTGGGAGAGACCCAGTACTTC.

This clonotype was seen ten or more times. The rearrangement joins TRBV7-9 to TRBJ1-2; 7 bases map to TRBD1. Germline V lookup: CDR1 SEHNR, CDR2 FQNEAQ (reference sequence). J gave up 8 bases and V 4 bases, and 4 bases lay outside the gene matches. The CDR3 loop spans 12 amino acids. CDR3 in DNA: TGTGCCAGCAGCTACGACAGGGAGGGCTACACCTTC. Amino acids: CASSYDREGYTF.

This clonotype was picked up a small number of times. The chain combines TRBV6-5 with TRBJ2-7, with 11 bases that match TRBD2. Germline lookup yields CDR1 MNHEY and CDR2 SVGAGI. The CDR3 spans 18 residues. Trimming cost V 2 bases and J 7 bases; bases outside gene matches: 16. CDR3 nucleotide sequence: TGTGCCAGCAGTTACGCCGGGACTAGCGGAACCATGGGCTTAGAGCAGTACTTC. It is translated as CASSYAGTSGTMGLEQYF.

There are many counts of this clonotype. The CDR3 here is CAISEPLGLAGESTDTQYF. In DNA, the CDR3 is TGTGCCATCAGCGAGCCTTTGGGATTAGCGGGGGAGAGCACAGATACGCAGTATTTT. This chain uses TRBV10-3 with TRBJ2-3, with 9 bases that match TRBD2. The germline CDR1 and CDR2 sequences are ENHRY and SYGVKD. After removal of 6 bases from V and 0 bases from J, the junction contained 16 bases not matched to a gene. This CDR3 region has 19 residues.

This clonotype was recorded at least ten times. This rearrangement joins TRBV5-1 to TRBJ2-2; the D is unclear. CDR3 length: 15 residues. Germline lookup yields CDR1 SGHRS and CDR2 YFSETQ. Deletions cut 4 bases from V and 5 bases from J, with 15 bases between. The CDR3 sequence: CASSVATYGTGELFF. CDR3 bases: TGCGCCAGCAGCGTTGCCACTTACGGGACCGGGGAGCTGTTTTTT. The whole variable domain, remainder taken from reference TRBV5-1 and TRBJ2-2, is KAGVTQTPRYLIKTRGQQVTLSCSPISGHRSVSWYQQTPGQGLQFLFEYFSETQRNKGNFPGRFSGRQFSNSRSEMNVSTLELGDSALYLCASSVATYGTGELFFGEGSRLTVL.

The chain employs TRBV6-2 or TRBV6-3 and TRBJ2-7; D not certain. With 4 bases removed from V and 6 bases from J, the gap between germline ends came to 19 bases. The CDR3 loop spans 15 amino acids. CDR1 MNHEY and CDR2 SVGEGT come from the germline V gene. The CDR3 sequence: CASSSVALRPSEQYF. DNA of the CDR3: TGTGCCAGCAGTTCAGTAGCACTCAGACCCTCCGAGCAGTACTTC.

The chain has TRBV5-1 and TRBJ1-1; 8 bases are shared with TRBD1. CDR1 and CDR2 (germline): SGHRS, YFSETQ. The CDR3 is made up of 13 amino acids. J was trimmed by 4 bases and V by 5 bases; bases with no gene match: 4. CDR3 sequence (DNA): TGCGCCAGCAGGGAGACAGGGGTCACTGAAGCTTTCTTT. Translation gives CASRETGVTEAFF.

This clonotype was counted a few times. CDR3 DNA: TGCAGTGCTCGATCGCGGGGGATGGTCCCGCTAGTCGCCGGGGAGCTGTTTTTT. Translated: CSARSRGMVPLVAGELFF. The chain couples TRBV20-1 to TRBJ2-2; TRBD2 agrees at 7 bases. The CDR3 is 18 amino acids. V trimming: 5 bases; J trimming: 6 bases; junction bases outside the gene matches: 21. The germline V gene has CDR1 DFQATT and CDR2 SNEGSKA (reference sequence).

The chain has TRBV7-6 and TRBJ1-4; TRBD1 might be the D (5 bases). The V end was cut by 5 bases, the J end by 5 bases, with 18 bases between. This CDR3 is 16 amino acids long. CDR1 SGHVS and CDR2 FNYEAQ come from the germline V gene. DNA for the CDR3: TGTGCCAGCAGCCACAAACTCGGACAAGGAAATGAAAAACTGTTTTTT. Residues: CASSHKLGQGNEKLFF. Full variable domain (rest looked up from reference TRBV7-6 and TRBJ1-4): GAGVSQSPRYKVTKRGQDVALRCDPISGHVSLYWYRQALGQGPEFLTYFNYEAQQDKSGLPNDRFSAERPEGSISTLTIQRTEQRDSAMYRCASSHKLGQGNEKLFFGSGTQLSVL.

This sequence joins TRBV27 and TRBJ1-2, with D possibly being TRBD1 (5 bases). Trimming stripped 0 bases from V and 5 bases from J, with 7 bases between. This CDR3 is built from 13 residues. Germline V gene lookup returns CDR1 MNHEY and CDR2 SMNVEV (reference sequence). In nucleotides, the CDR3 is TGTGCCAGCAGTTTATCGAGGGGTTATGGCTACACCTTC. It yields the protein CASSLSRGYGYTF.

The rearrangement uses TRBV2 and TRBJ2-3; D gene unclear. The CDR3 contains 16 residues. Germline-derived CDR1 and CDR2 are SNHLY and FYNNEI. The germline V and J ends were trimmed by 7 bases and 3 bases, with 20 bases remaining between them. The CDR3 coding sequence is TGTGCCAGCACCCCCCGGAGTTATAAAGCTACAGATACGCAGTATTTT. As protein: CASTPRSYKATDTQYF.

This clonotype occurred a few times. CDR3 sequence: CAISEGPGEQYV. DNA of the CDR3: TGTGCCATCAGTGAGGGACCCGGCGAGCAGTACGTC. The chain couples TRBV10-3 to TRBJ2-7; D remains unclear. With 2 bases removed from V and 6 bases from J, the gap between germline ends came to 8 bases. The CDR3 has 12 amino acids. Germline values: CDR1 ENHRY, CDR2 SYGVKD.

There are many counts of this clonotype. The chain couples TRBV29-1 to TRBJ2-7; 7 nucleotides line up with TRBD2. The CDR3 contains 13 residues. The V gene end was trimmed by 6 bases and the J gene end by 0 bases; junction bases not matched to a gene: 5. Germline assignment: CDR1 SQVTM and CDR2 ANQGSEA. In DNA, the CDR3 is TGCAGCGTCAAAACTAGCGTCTCCTACGAGCAGTACTTC. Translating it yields CSVKTSVSYEQYF.

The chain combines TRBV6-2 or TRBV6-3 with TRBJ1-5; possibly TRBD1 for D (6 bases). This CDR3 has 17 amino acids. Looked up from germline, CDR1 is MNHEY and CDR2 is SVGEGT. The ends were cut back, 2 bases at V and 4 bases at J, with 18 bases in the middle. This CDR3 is CASSYVWGGQSNQPQHF. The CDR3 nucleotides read TGTGCCAGCAGTTACGTCTGGGGCGGACAGTCGAATCAGCCCCAGCATTTT.

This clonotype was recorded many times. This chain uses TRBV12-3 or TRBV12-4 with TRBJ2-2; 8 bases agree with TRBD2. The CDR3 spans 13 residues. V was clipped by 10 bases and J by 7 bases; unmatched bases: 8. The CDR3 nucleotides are TGTGCCAACGGACTAGCTTCTGTCGGGGAGCTGTTTTTT. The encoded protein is CANGLASVGELFF.

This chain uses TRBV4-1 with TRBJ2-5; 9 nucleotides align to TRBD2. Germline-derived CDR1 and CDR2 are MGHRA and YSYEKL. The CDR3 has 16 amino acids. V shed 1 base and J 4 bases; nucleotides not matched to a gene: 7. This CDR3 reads CASSQVGLAGTETQYF. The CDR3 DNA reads TGCGCCAGCAGCCAAGTGGGGCTAGCGGGGACAGAGACCCAGTACTTC.

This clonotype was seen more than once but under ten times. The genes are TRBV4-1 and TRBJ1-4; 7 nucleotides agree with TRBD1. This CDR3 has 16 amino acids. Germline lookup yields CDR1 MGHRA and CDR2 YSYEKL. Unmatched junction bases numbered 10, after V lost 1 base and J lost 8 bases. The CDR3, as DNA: TGCGCCAGCAGCCAAGGTTATACAGGGGAGTGGGAAAAACTGTTTTTT. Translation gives CASSQGYTGEWEKLFF.